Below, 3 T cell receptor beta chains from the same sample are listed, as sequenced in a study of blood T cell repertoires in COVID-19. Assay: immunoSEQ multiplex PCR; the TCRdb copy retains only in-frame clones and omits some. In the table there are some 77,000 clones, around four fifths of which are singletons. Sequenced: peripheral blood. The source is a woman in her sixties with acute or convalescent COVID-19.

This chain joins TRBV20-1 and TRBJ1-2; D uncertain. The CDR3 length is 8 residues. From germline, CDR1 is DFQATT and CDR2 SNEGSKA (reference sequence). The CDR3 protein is CTTSGYTF. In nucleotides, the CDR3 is TGCACAACGAGTGGCTACACCTTC.

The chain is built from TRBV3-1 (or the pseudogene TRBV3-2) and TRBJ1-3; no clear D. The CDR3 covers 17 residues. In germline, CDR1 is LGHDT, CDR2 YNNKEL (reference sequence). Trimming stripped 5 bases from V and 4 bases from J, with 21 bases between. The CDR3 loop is CASSFSERQSPGNTIYF. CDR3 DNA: TGTGCCAGCAGCTTTTCAGAGAGGCAATCACCCGGAAACACCATATATTTT.

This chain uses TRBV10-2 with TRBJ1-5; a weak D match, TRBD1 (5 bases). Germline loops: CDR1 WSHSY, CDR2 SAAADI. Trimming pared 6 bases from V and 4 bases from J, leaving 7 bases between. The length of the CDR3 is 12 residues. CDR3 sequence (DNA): TGCGCCAGCAGGGACATAAATCAGCCCCAGCATTTT. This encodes CASRDINQPQHF.